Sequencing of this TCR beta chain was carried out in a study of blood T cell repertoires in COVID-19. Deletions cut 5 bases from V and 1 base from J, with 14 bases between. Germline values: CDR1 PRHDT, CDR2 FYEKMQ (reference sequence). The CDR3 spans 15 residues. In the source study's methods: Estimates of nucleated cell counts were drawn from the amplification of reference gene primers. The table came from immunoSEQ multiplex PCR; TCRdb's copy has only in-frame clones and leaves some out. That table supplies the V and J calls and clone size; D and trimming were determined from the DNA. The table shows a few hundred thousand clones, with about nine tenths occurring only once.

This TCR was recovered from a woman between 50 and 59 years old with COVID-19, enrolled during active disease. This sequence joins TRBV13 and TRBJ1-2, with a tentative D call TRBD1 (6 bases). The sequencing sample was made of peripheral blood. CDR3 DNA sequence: TGTGCCAGCAGCCCCCGGACAGATCTTAACTATGGCTACACCTTC. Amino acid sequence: CASSPRTDLNYGYTF.